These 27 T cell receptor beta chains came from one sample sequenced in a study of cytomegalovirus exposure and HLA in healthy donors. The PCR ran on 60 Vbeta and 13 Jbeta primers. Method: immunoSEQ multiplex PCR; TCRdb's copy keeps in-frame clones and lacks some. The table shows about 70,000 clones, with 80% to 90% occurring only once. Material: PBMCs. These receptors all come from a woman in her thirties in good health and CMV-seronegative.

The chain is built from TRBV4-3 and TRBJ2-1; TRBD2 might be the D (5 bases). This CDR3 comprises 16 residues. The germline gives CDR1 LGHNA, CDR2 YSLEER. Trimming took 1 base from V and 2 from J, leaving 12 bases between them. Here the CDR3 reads CASSQGPAAPYNEQFF. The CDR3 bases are TGCGCCAGCAGCCAAGGCCCAGCGGCCCCCTACAATGAGCAGTTCTTC.

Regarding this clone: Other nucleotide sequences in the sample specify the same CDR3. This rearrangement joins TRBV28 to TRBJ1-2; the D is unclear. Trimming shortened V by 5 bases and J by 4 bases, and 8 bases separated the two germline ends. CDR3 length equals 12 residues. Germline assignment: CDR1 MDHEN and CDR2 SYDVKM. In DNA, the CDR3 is TGTGCCAGCAGTCTACGGAGCTATGGCTACACCTTC. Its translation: CASSLRSYGYTF.

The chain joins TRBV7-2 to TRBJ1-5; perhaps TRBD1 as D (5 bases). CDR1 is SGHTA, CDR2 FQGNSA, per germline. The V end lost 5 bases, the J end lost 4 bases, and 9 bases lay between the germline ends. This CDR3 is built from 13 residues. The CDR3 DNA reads TGTGCCAGCAGCCCAGACAGAAATCAGCCCCAGCATTTT. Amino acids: CASSPDRNQPQHF.

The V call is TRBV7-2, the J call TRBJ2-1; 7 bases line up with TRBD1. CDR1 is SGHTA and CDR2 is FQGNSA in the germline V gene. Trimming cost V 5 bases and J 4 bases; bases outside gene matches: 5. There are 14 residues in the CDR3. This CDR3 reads CASSGRGQYNEQFF. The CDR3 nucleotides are TGTGCCAGCAGCGGCAGGGGACAGTACAATGAGCAGTTCTTC.

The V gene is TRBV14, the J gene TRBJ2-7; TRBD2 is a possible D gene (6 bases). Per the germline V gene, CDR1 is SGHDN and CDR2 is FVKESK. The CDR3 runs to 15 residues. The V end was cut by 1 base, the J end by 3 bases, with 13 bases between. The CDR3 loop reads CASSQVEGSIYEQYF. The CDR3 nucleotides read TGTGCCAGCAGCCAAGTGGAGGGGTCAATCTACGAGCAGTACTTC.

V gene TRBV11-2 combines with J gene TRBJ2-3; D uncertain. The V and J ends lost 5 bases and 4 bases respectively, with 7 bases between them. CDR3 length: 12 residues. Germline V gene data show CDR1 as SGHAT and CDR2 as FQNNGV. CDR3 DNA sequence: TGTGCCAGCAGCCGGTATTCAGATACGCAGTATTTT. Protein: CASSRYSDTQYF.

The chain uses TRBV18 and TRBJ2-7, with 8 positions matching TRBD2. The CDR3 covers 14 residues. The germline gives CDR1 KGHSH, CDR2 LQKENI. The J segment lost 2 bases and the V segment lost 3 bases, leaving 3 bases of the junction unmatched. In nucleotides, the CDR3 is TGTGCCAGCTCACCCAACGGGAGGGCCTACGAGCAGTACTTC. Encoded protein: CASSPNGRAYEQYF.

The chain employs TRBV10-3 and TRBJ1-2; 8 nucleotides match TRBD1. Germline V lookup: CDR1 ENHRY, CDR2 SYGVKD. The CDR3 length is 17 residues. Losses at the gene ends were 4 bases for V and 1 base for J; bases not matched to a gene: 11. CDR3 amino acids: CAISVILDREINYGYTF. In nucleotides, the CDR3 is TGTGCCATCAGTGTGATTCTGGACAGGGAGATTAACTATGGCTACACCTTC.

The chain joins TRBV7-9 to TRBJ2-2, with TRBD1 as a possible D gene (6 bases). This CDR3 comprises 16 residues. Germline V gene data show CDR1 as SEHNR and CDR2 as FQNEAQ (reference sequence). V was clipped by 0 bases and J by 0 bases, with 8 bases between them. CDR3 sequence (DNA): TGTGCCAGCAGCTTAGCCCGACAGGCGAACACCGGGGAGCTGTTTTTT. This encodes CASSLARQANTGELFF.

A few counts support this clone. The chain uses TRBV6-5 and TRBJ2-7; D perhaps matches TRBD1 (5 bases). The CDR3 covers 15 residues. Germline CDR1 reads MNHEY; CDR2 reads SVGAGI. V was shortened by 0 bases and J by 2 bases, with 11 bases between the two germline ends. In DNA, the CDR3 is TGTGCCAGCAGTTACTCGGCAGGACAAGCCTACGAGCAGTACTTC. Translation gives CASSYSAGQAYEQYF.

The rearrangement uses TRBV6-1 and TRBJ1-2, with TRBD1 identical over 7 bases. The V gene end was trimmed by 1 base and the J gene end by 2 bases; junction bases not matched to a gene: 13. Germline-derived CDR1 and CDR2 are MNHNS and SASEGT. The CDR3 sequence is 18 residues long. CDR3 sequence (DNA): TGTGCCAGCAGTGAAGAAGGTTACGGGACAGCCCCGAACTATGGCTACACCTTC. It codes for CASSEEGYGTAPNYGYTF.

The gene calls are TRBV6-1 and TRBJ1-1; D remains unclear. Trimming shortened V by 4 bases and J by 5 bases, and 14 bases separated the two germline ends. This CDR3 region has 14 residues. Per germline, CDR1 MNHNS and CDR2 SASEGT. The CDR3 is CASSAGVGGTEAFF. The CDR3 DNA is TGTGCCAGCAGTGCCGGGGTGGGAGGGACTGAAGCTTTCTTT.

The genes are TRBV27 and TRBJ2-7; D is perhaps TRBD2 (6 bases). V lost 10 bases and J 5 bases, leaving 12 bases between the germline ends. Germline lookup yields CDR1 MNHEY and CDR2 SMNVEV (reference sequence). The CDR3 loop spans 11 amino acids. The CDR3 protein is CATWRGNEQYF. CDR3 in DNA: TGTGCCACCTGGCGGGGAAACGAGCAGTACTTC.

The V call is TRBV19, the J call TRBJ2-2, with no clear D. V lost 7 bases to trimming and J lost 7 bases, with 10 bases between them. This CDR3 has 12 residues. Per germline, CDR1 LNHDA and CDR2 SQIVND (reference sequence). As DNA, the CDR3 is TGTGCCAGTAATTTGCGTGGCGGGGAGCTGTTTTTT. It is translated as CASNLRGGELFF.

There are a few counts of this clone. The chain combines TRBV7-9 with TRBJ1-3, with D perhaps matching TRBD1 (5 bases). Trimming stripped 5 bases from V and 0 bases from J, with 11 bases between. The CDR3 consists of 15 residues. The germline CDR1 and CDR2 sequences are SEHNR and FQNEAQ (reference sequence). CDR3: CASSPQEGSGNTIYF. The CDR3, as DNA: TGTGCCAGCAGCCCACAGGAGGGCTCTGGAAACACCATATATTTT.

CDR3 coding DNA: TGCAGCGTTGGCACCCGGGACACTGAAGCTTTCTTT. It specifies CSVGTRDTEAFF. The V gene is TRBV29-1, the J gene TRBJ1-1; unclear D gene. The CDR3 runs to 12 residues. V was clipped by 4 bases and J by 3 bases, with 9 bases between them. Germline loops: CDR1 SQVTM, CDR2 ANQGSEA.

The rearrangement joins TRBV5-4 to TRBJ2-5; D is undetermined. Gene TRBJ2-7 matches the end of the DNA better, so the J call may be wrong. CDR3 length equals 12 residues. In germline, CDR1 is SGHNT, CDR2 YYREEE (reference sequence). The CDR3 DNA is TGTGCCAGCAGCTCGAACGCCTACGAGCAGTACTTC. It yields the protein CASSSNAYEQYF.

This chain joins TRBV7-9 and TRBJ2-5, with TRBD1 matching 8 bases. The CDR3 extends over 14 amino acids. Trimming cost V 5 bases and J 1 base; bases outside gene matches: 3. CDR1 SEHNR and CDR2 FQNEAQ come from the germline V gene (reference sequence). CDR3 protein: CASSPGQGQETQYF. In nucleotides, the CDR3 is TGTGCCAGCAGCCCCGGACAGGGCCAAGAGACCCAGTACTTC.

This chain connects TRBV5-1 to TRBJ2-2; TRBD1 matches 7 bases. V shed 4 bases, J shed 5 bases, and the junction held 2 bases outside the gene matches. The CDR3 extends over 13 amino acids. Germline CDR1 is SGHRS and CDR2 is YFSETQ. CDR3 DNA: TGCGCCAGCAGCCAGACAGGGACCGGGGAGCTGTTTTTT. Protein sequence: CASSQTGTGELFF.

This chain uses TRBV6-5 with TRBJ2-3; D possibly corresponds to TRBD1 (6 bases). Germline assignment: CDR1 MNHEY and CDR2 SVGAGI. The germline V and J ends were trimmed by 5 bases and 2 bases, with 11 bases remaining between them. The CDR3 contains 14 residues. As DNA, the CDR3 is TGTGCCAGCAGTCCCGGACAGCTCACAGATACGCAGTATTTT. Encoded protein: CASSPGQLTDTQYF.

The CDR3 DNA follows: TGTGCCAGCAGCCGAAGGCTCGAGGGAGAGACCCAGTACTTC. As protein: CASSRRLEGETQYF. This chain connects TRBV7-9 to TRBJ2-5; maybe TRBD2 (5 bases). Germline loops: CDR1 SEHNR, CDR2 FQNEAQ (reference sequence). V shed 5 bases and J shed 4 bases, with 14 bases lying between them. This CDR3 comprises 14 residues.

CDR3 protein: CASRRGGPNLYEQFF. In DNA form, the CDR3 reads TGTGCCAGCAGGAGGGGGGGACCTAATTTATATGAGCAGTTCTTC. The chain employs TRBV7-3 and TRBJ2-1, with D possibly matching TRBD2 (7 bases). Germline V gives CDR1 SGHTA, CDR2 FQGTGA. This CDR3 region has 15 residues. The V gene lost 6 bases and the J gene lost 8 bases, with 20 bases spanning the gap.

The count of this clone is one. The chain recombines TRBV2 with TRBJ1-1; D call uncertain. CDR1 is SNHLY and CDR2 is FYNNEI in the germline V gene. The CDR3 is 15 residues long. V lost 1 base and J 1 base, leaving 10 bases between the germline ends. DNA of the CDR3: TGTGCCAGCAGTGAAGAGGGAGGGTGGAACACTGAAGCTTTCTTT. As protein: CASSEEGGWNTEAFF. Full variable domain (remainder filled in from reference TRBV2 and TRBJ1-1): EPEVTQTPSHQVTQMGQEVILRCVPISNHLYFYWYRQILGQKVEFLVSFYNNEISEKSEIFDDQFSVERPDGSNFTLKIRSTKLEDSAMYFCASSEEGGWNTEAFFGQGTRLTVV.

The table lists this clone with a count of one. CDR3 sequence: CASSTTSFYEQYF. Written as DNA, the CDR3 is TGTGCCAGTAGTACGACTTCCTTCTACGAGCAGTACTTC. J is TRBJ2-7 and V is TRBV19; D unresolved. In germline, CDR1 is LNHDA, CDR2 SQIVND (reference sequence). CDR3 size: 13 residues. V lost 4 bases and J lost 3, with 10 bases in between.

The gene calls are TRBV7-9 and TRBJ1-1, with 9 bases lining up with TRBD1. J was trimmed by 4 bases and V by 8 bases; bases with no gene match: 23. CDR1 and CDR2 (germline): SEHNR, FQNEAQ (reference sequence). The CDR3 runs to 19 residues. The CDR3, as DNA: TGTGCCAGCCGACCGAAAACGTCGGACAGGGGATTTGGAAGCACTGAAGCTTTCTTT. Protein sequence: CASRPKTSDRGFGSTEAFF.

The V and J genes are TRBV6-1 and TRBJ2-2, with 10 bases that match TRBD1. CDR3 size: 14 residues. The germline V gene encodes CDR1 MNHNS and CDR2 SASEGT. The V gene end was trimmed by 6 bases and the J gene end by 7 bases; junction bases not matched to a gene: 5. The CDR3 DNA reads TGTGCCAGCAGATCCGGGACAGGGGTCGGGGAGCTGTTTTTT. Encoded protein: CASRSGTGVGELFF.

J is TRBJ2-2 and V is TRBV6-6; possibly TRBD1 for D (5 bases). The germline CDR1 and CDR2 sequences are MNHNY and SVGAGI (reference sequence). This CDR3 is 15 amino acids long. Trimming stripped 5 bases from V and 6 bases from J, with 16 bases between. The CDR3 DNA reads TGTGCCAGCAGTCCCCAGGGCGCGAGAGCCGGGGAGCTGTTTTTT. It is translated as CASSPQGARAGELFF.